This T cell receptor (beta chain) was obtained from a study of T-cell reconstitution after alpha-beta-depleted transplantation in children. Study-wide results and limits: After transplant, high TCRbeta diversity at day 60 in some patients arose from surviving recipient T cells and thymic progenitors. Several hundred rapidly expanded clones from non-depleted graft cells reportedly supplied alpha-beta T cells about two months post-transplant. From newly produced T cells came most of the T-cell counts and diversity one year after transplant.

The CDR3 runs to 14 residues. Trimming at V came to 5 bases and at J to 5 bases, leaving 6 bases not matched to a gene. From germline, CDR1 is SEHNR and CDR2 FQNEAQ (reference sequence). Unique molecular identifiers were incorporated during preparation of the TCRbeta library. TCRdb reprocessed the PCR reads via MiXCR and lists one record per CDR3 protein. The data hold about 870,000 distinct CDR3 sequences, with around 15% observed a single time. As for this clonotype: Its cognate antigen is unknown.

Sequencing used PBMCs, mostly from graft donor cells, obtained 360 days after TCRalphabeta/CD19-depleted stem cell transplant. This rearrangement joins TRBV7-9 to TRBJ1-1; 9 bases line up with TRBD1. The TCR was taken from a male patient between 5 and 17 years old who had a stem cell transplant for acute lymphoblastic leukemia, so the T cells may come from the graft donor. CDR3 sequence (DNA): TGTGCCAGCAGCGTTGGACAGGGGAGGACTGAAGCTTTCTTT. This encodes CASSVGQGRTEAFF.